These 30 T cell receptor beta chains came from one sample sequenced in a study of T cells in Graves' hyperthyroidism and ophthalmopathy. The TCR beta CDR3 regions underwent amplification using RNA transcripts as the source. The HTBI primer set served for first-round RT-PCR of the TCR CDR3. One entry per CDR3 protein, called by TCRdb with MiXCR from the multiplex PCR reads. The data contain about 840,000 distinct CDR3 sequences, more than 30% of them seen just once; the ten biggest clones take up 8% to 9%. Sequences were obtained from blood. The receptors were gathered from a man between 18 and 29 years old with Graves' hyperthyroidism.

The V call is TRBV7-9, the J call TRBJ2-7; TRBD1 is a possible D gene (6 bases). V was shortened by 8 bases and J by 1 base, with 12 bases between the two germline ends. From germline, CDR1 is SEHNR and CDR2 FQNEAQ (reference sequence). This CDR3 is 13 amino acids long. The CDR3 here is CASGDGQSYEQYF. DNA of the CDR3: TGTGCCAGCGGAGACGGACAGTCCTACGAGCAGTACTTC.

The V and J genes are TRBV20-1 and TRBJ2-7, with 8 positions matching TRBD1. The CDR3 is 14 residues long. V was pared by 5 bases and J by 2 bases, with 8 bases of the junction left unmatched. Germline V CDR1 and CDR2: DFQATT, SNEGSKA (reference sequence). Here the CDR3 reads CSAPGQGFTYEQYF. The CDR3 region has the DNA TGCAGTGCTCCCGGACAGGGCTTTACCTACGAGCAGTACTTC.

The J gene is TRBJ1-2, the V gene TRBV19, with a tentative D call TRBD1 (5 bases). The V end lost 5 bases, the J end lost 4 bases, and 14 bases lay between the germline ends. Germline-derived CDR1 and CDR2 are LNHDA and SQIVND (reference sequence). The CDR3 extends over 14 amino acids. The CDR3 region has the DNA TGTGCCAGTAGTTTCACAGGTCCGCTCTATGGCTACACCTTC. It yields the protein CASSFTGPLYGYTF.

On this clonotype itself: One end of the junction fails to match germline, which may point to a read error. This chain links TRBV7-2 with TRBJ1-6; weak D call: TRBD1 (5 bases). This CDR3 is 14 amino acids long. Looked up from germline, CDR1 is SGHTA and CDR2 is FQGNSA. The CDR3 loop reads CASSYDSRNSPPHF. In DNA, the CDR3 is TGTGCCAGCAGCTACGACAGTCGCAATTCACCCCCCCACTTT.

This clonotype showed up many times. The chain couples TRBV7-9 to TRBJ1-5; D ambiguous. V was clipped by 5 bases and J by 4 bases, with 12 bases between them. CDR3 length equals 14 residues. Germline CDR1 and CDR2: SEHNR and FQNEAQ (reference sequence). The CDR3 sequence is CASSRTAMNQPQHF. The DNA for the CDR3 is TGTGCCAGCAGCAGAACAGCAATGAATCAGCCCCAGCATTTT.

V is TRBV6-1 and J is TRBJ1-1; D possibly corresponds to TRBD1 (5 bases). V shed 11 bases and J shed 12 bases, with 10 bases lying between them. CDR3 length equals 8 residues. Germline lookup yields CDR1 MNHNS and CDR2 SASEGT. CDR3 region: CACQGTFF. CDR3 nucleotide sequence: TGTGCCTGCCAGGGAACTTTCTTT.

The CDR3 DNA sequence: TGTGCCTGCGACGAGGGACCGTTTATGGGATCGAGAGAGCAGTACTTC. This translates into CACDEGPFMGSREQYF. This chain joins TRBV6-2 or TRBV6-3 and TRBJ2-7; D tentatively fits TRBD1 or TRBD2 (5 bases each). CDR1 and CDR2 (germline): MNHEY, SVGEGT. The CDR3 sequence is 16 residues long. Trimming shortened V by 11 bases and J by 7 bases, and 30 bases separated the two germline ends.

The rearrangement uses TRBV2 and TRBJ2-7, with D possibly being TRBD1 or TRBD2 (6 bases each). There are 15 residues in the CDR3. With 1 base removed from V and 3 bases from J, the gap between germline ends came to 13 bases. Germline V lookup: CDR1 SNHLY, CDR2 FYNNEI. The chain's CDR3 is CASSEEGGIIYEQYF. The CDR3 nucleotides read TGTGCCAGCAGTGAAGAGGGGGGAATAATCTACGAGCAGTACTTC.

The genes are TRBV19 and TRBJ1-1; 8 nucleotides match TRBD1. Germline V gene data show CDR1 as LNHDA and CDR2 as SQIVND (reference sequence). The CDR3 consists of 17 residues. Trimming removed 3 bases from V and 8 bases from J; junction bases left unmatched: 17. The CDR3 coding sequence is TGTGCCAGTAGTATCCGCTGGGACAGGAGGCGAAGGGGCGAAGCTTTCTTT. This encodes CASSIRWDRRRRGEAFF.

This clonotype was seen repeatedly, ten times or more. This chain connects TRBV19 to TRBJ1-5, with D possibly matching TRBD1 (6 bases). This CDR3 contains 15 residues. V lost 3 bases, J lost 3 bases, and 12 bases lay in between. Looked up from germline, CDR1 is LNHDA and CDR2 is SQIVND (reference sequence). The CDR3 protein is CASSMYRDNNQPQHF. The DNA of the CDR3 is TGTGCCAGTAGTATGTACAGGGACAACAATCAGCCCCAGCATTTT.

This clonotype was counted only a few times. The genes are TRBV2 and TRBJ1-2; 8 positions agree with TRBD1. V lost 4 bases, J lost 7 bases, and 5 bases stayed unmatched. The length of the CDR3 is 13 residues. CDR1 is SNHLY and CDR2 is FYNNEI in the germline V gene. The CDR3 protein is CASSGGTGGGYTF. CDR3 DNA sequence: TGTGCCAGCAGTGGGGGGACAGGAGGTGGCTACACCTTC.

This clonotype was seen at least ten times. The V call is TRBV7-2, the J call TRBJ2-7; no clear D. This CDR3 has 13 residues. Germline V gene sequence: CDR1 SGHTA, CDR2 FQGNSA. The germline V and J ends were trimmed by 2 bases and 8 bases, with 13 bases remaining between them. The CDR3 loop is CASSLRAYPQQYF. The CDR3 DNA reads TGTGCCAGCAGCTTACGGGCCTACCCACAGCAGTACTTC.

Remarks on this clonotype: A clone one base away is much larger, so this may be a read error. The rearrangement uses TRBV2 and TRBJ1-4, with a possible D match to TRBD1 (6 bases). This CDR3 has 15 residues. CDR1 SNHLY and CDR2 FYNNEI come from the germline V gene. DNA for the CDR3: TGTGTCAGCAGACTTTTGGACAGTCGAAATGAAAAACTGTTTTTT. This codes for CVSRLLDSRNEKLFF.

Worth noting for this clonotype: The CDR3 end shows no conserved phenylalanine or tryptophan, and so a read error is likely. The DNA is left out, because the CDR3 cannot be placed on it with certainty; the CDR3 is given as TCRdb lists it. The chain links TRBV7-2 to TRBJ1-6. The CDR3 has 8 amino acids, counting both end residues. CDR1 and CDR2 from the germline V gene are SGHTA and FQGNSA. The chain's CDR3 is CASSFLTI.

A few counts support this clonotype. It may be a read error: a sequence one base away is much more abundant. The V call is TRBV7-2, the J call TRBJ1-2; D is uncertain. V was cut by 4 bases and J by 4 bases, with 13 bases left in between. The CDR3 extends over 14 amino acids. CDR1 is SGHTA and CDR2 is FQGNSA in the germline V gene. As DNA, the CDR3 is TGTGCCAGCAGCTCAGGCGGGTCGGCCTATGGCTACACCTTC. This translates into CASSSGGSAYGYTF. Variable domain in full (rest from reference TRBV7-2 and TRBJ1-2): GAGVSQSPSNKVTEKGKDVELRCDPISGHTALYWYRQSLGQGLEFLIYFQGNSAPDKSGLPSDRFSAERTGGSVSTLTIQRTQQEDSAVYLCASSSGGSAYGYTFGSGTRLTVV.

The V and J genes are TRBV14 and TRBJ1-1; a possible D gene is TRBD1 (6 bases). V was pared by 2 bases and J by 4 bases, with 11 bases between. The CDR3 extends over 14 amino acids. From germline, CDR1 is SGHDN and CDR2 FVKESK. This CDR3 is CASSQMGRGTEAFF. DNA of the CDR3: TGTGCCAGCAGCCAAATGGGCAGGGGCACTGAAGCTTTCTTT.

This clonotype was recorded only once. CDR3 bases: TGTGCCAGCAGTCCCCCCCGGACAGCATATGGCTACACCTTC. Its protein is CASSPPRTAYGYTF. J is TRBJ1-2 and V is TRBV25-1; perhaps TRBD1 as D (6 bases). From germline, CDR1 is MGHDK and CDR2 SYGVNS. V lost 5 bases, J lost 5 bases, and 15 bases lay in between. This CDR3 comprises 14 residues.

This clonotype was detected a few times. The genes are TRBV29-1 and TRBJ2-7, with a possible D match to TRBD2 (5 bases). This CDR3 contains 12 residues. Germline V gene data show CDR1 as SQVTM and CDR2 as ANQGSEA. Trimming shortened V by 3 bases and J by 4 bases, and 10 bases separated the two germline ends. The CDR3 DNA sequence: TGCAGCGTTGAGAGGGCAGATTACGAGCAGTACTTC. Its protein product is CSVERADYEQYF.

The J gene is TRBJ2-7, the V gene TRBV5-1; D perhaps matches TRBD1 (6 bases). Germline V gene lookup returns CDR1 SGHRS and CDR2 YFSETQ. The CDR3 loop spans 16 amino acids. V was clipped by 1 base and J by 2 bases, with 16 bases between them. The CDR3 nucleotides are TGCGCCAGCAGCTTGCGATCCGGGACACGTACCTACGAGCAGTACTTC. Translating gives CASSLRSGTRTYEQYF. Variable domain in full (rest from reference TRBV5-1 and TRBJ2-7): KAGVTQTPRYLIKTRGQQVTLSCSPISGHRSVSWYQQTPGQGLQFLFEYFSETQRNKGNFPGRFSGRQFSNSRSEMNVSTLELGDSALYLCASSLRSGTRTYEQYFGPGTRLTVT.

This clonotype showed up many times. The rearrangement uses TRBV7-6 and TRBJ2-5; 7 bases align to TRBD1. Germline assignment: CDR1 SGHVS and CDR2 FNYEAQ. J gave up 2 bases and V 3 bases, and 3 bases lay outside the gene matches. The CDR3 contains 14 residues. The CDR3 DNA is TGTGCCAGCAGCTTTAGGGGACAGCAAGAGACCCAGTACTTC. Amino acid sequence: CASSFRGQQETQYF.

This clonotype has only a few counts. This chain links TRBV12-3 or TRBV12-4 with TRBJ2-7; D assignment may be TRBD1 or TRBD2 (5 bases each). The CDR3 is made up of 15 amino acids. The V end lost 5 bases, the J end lost 3 bases, and 17 bases lay between the germline ends. The DNA of the CDR3 is TGTGCCAGCAGTCCCCCCCGGGACGGAAGCTACGAGCAGTACTTC. Translating gives CASSPPRDGSYEQYF.

The V gene is TRBV4-2, the J gene TRBJ2-7; 7 bases fit TRBD2. V shed 3 bases, J shed 4 bases, and the junction held 12 bases outside the gene matches. In germline, CDR1 is LGHNA, CDR2 YNFKEQ. The CDR3 loop spans 16 amino acids. The CDR3 sequence is CASSQPGSGTPYEQYF. CDR3 sequence (DNA): TGTGCCAGCAGCCAGCCGGGGAGCGGGACCCCATACGAGCAGTACTTC.

This clonotype was detected only a few times. This rearrangement joins TRBV9 to TRBJ2-5, with D hard to call. Trimming removed 0 bases at V and 5 bases at J, with 14 bases between. The CDR3 sequence is 15 residues long. The germline V gene encodes CDR1 SGDLS and CDR2 YYNGEE. As DNA, the CDR3 is TGTGCCAGCAGCGTAGAAGCCCTCTCTGGGGAGACCCAGTACTTC. Translated: CASSVEALSGETQYF. Full variable domain (missing parts from reference TRBV9 and TRBJ2-5): DSGVTQTPKHLITATGQRVTLRCSPRSGDLSVYWYQQSLDQGLQFLIQYYNGEERAKGNILERFSAQQFPDLHSELNLSSLELGDSALYFCASSVEALSGETQYFGPGTRLLVL.

This clonotype has at least ten counts. The rearrangement links TRBV11-2 to TRBJ1-4; D is unclear. The CDR3 is 11 residues long. CDR1 and CDR2 from the germline V gene are SGHAT and FQNNGV. The ends were cut back, 4 bases at V and 12 bases at J, with 9 bases in the middle. In DNA, the CDR3 is TGTGCCAGCAGCTCCAGTCCTGAACTGTTTTTT. It specifies CASSSSPELFF. The whole variable domain, remainder taken from reference TRBV11-2 and TRBJ1-4, is EAGVAQSPRYKIIEKRQSVAFWCNPISGHATLYWYQQILGQGPKLLIQFQNNGVVDDSQLPKDRFSAERLKGVDSTLKIQPAKLEDSAVYLCASSSSPELFFGSGTQLSVL.

The chain combines TRBV7-2 with TRBJ2-7; 12 nucleotides match TRBD2. Trimming at V came to 5 bases and at J to 0 bases, leaving 8 bases not matched to a gene. The CDR3 is 17 residues long. Germline V gene sequence: CDR1 SGHTA, CDR2 FQGNSA. The CDR3 DNA sequence: TGTGCCAGCAGCCTTAGTACTAGCGGGGGGTTCTCCTACGAGCAGTACTTC. Translated: CASSLSTSGGFSYEQYF.

The chain uses TRBV13 and TRBJ1-1, with D possibly TRBD1 on 5 matching bases. The germline CDR1 and CDR2 sequences are PRHDT and FYEKMQ (reference sequence). The V and J ends lost 0 bases and 10 bases respectively, with 18 bases between them. This CDR3 has 15 amino acids. Written as DNA, the CDR3 is TGTGCCAGCAGCTTAGGCGACAGAGATTACGTCAGAGCTTTCTTT. It translates to CASSLGDRDYVRAFF. Using reference TRBV13 and TRBJ1-1 for the parts outside the CDR3, the full variable domain is AAGVIQSPRHLIKEKRETATLKCYPIPRHDTVYWYQQGPGQDPQFLISFYEKMQSDKGSIPDRFSAQQFSDYHSELNMSSLELGDSALYFCASSLGDRDYVRAFFGQGTRLTVV.

The CDR3 sequence is CATSRDTLANTDTQYF. The CDR3 DNA reads as TGTGCCACCAGCAGAGATACCCTAGCGAACACAGATACGCAGTATTTT. V and J are TRBV15 and TRBJ2-3; D might be TRBD2 (6 bases). CDR3 length: 16 amino acids. V lost 0 bases and J 2 bases, leaving 12 bases between the germline ends. Germline-derived CDR1 and CDR2 are LNHNV and YYDKDF (reference sequence).

This sequence joins TRBV5-1 and TRBJ2-7, with a possible D match to TRBD2 (6 bases). The CDR3 has 14 residues. Germline V CDR1 and CDR2: SGHRS, YFSETQ. Between the trimmed V and J ends, which lost 4 bases and 7 bases, there was a span of 18 bases. In DNA form, the CDR3 reads TGCGCCAGCAGCGGGACTGGCGGGACCGGGGAGCAGTACTTC. It translates to CASSGTGGTGEQYF.

Many counts were recorded for this clonotype. The chain is built from TRBV20-1 and TRBJ1-2; 8 positions match TRBD1. CDR1 and CDR2 (germline): DFQATT, SNEGSKA (reference sequence). J lost 13 bases, V lost 6 bases, and 19 bases had no gene match. This CDR3 is 14 amino acids long. The CDR3 DNA reads as TGCAGTGCAAGCGAAGGGACAGGTCTTTTGGGTTGCACCTTC. Translated, it gives CSASEGTGLLGCTF.

This clonotype was seen many times. V usage is TRBV25-1 and J usage is TRBJ1-1, with D unresolved. From germline, CDR1 is MGHDK and CDR2 SYGVNS. Trimming cost V 1 base and J 5 bases, with 8 bases left between them. This CDR3 has 13 residues. The CDR3 nucleotides are TGTGCCAGCAGTGAATTGGGTCGGACTGAAGCTTTCTTT. Translated, it gives CASSELGRTEAFF.